This entry features one TCR beta chain sequence. The antigen remains unidentified. This record belongs to a study of CD8 T cells in Susac syndrome. TCR beta sequences were obtained from blood CD8+ and CD4+ T cells. It was negative isolation that provided the CD8+ and CD4+ T cells, whereas TEMRA cells were enriched by FACS. An amount of RNA that ranged from roughly 0.45 to 1 ug was reverse transcribed with random hexamers. The method of amplification for TCR beta CDR3 was immunoSEQ multiplex PCR, covering 54 Vbeta and 13 Jbeta. TCRdb reprocessed the immunoSEQ multiplex PCR reads with MiXCR, giving one entry per CDR3 protein. The sample consists of about 150,000 distinct CDR3 sequences, about 94% of them appearing once. Study-level points and caveats: The authors acknowledged that the study's TCR sequencing and HLA analysis involved relatively few individuals.

Per the germline V gene, CDR1 is MGHDK and CDR2 is SYGVNS. The CDR3 is 10 amino acids. Trimming cost V 8 bases and J 14 bases; bases outside gene matches: 6. The chain carries TRBV25-1 and TRBJ2-1; TRBD1 matches at 7 bases. The sample taken for sequencing was CD8+ T cells from PBMCs. This clonotype was sampled from a human donor with multiple sclerosis. The CDR3 nucleotides read TGTGCCAGCCAACAGGGGAAGGAGTTCTTC. It encodes CASQQGKEFF.